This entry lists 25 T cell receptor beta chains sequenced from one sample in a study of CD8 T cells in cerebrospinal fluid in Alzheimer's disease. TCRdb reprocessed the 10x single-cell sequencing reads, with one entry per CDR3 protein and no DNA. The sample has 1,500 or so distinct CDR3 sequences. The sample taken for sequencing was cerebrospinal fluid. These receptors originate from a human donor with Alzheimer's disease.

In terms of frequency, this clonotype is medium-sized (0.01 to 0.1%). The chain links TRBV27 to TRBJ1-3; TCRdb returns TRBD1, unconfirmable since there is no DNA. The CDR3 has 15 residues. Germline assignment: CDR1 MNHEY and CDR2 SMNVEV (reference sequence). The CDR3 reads CASRRQGSSGNTIYF.

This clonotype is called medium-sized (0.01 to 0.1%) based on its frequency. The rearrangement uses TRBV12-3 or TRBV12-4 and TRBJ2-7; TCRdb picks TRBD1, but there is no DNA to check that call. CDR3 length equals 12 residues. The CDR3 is CASSFRGHEQYF.

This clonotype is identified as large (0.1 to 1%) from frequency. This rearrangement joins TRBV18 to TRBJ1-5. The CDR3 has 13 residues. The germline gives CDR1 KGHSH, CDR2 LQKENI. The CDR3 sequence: CASGSSGNQPQHF. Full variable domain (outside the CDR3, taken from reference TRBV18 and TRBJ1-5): NAGVMQNPRHLVRRRGQEARLRCSPMKGHSHVYWYRQLPEEGLKFMVYLQKENIIDESGMPKERFSAEFPKEGPSILRIQQVVRGDSAAYFCASGSSGNQPQHFGDGTRLSIL.

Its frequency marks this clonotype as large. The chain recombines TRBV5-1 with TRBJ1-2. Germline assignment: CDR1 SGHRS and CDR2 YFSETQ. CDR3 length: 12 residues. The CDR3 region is CASSLDQHGYTF. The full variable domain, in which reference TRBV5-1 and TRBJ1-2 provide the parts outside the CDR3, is KAGVTQTPRYLIKTRGQQVTLSCSPISGHRSVSWYQQTPGQGLQFLFEYFSETQRNKGNFPGRFSGRQFSNSRSEMNVSTLELGDSALYLCASSLDQHGYTFGSGTRLTVV.

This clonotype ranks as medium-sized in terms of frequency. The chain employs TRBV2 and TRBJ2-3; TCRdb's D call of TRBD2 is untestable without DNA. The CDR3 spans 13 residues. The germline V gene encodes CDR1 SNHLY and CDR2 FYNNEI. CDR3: CASNYYFGTSKYF.

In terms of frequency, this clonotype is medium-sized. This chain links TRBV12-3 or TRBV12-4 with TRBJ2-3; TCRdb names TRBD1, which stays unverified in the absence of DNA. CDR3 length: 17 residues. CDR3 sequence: CASSLWLAGVGTDTQYF.

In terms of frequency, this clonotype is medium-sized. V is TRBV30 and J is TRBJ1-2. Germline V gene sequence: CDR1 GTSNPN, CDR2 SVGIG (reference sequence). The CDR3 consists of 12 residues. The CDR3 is CAWSAQGYGYTF.

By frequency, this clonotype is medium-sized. This chain's CDR3 is CASSVDVGSYNEQFF. The rearrangement uses TRBV9 and TRBJ2-1. The CDR3 length is 15 residues. Germline lookup yields CDR1 SGDLS and CDR2 YYNGEE.

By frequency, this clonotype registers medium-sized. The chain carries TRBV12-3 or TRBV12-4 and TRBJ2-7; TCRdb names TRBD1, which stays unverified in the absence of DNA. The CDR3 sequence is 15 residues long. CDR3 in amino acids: CASSPAGTGLREQYF.

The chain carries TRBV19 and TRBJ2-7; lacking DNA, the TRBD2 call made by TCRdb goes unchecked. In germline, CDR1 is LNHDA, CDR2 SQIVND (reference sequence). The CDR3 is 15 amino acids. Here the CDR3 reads CASSTHESGVYEQYF. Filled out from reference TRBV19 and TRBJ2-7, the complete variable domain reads DGGITQSPKYLFRKEGQNVTLSCEQNLNHDAMYWYRQDPGQGLRLIYYSQIVNDFQKGDIAEGYSVSREKKESFPLTVTSAQKNPTAFYLCASSTHESGVYEQYFGPGTRLTVT.

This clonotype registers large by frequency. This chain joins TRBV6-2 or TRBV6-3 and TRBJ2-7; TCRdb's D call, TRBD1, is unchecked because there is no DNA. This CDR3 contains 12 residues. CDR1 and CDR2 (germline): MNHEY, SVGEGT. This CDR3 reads CASSSPVGEQYF.

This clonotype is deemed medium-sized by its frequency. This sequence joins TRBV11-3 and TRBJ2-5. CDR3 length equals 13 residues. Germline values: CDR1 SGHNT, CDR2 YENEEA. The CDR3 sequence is CASSLEPATTQYF.

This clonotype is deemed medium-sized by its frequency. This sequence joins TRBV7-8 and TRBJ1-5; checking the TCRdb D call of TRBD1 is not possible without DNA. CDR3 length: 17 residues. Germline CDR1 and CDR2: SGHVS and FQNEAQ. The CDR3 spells CASSRRTGGRGNQPQHF.

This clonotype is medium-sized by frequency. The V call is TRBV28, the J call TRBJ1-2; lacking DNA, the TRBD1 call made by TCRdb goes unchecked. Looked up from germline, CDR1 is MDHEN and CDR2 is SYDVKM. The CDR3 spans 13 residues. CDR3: CASSFRGPNGYTF.

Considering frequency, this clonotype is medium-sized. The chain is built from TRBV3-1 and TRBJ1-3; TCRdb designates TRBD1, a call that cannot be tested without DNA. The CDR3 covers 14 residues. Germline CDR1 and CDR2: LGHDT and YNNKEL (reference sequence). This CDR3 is CASSLTGVSNTIYF.

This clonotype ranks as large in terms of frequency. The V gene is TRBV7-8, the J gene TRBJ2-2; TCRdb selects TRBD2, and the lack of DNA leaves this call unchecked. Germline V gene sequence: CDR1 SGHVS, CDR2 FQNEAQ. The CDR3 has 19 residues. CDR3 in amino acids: CASSLRRASGGLNTGELFF.

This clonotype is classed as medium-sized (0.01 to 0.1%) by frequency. The CDR3 is CASRLAAVLNTEAFF. V gene TRBV12-2 combines with J gene TRBJ1-1. TRBV12-2 is noted as a pseudogene. The CDR3 spans 15 residues.

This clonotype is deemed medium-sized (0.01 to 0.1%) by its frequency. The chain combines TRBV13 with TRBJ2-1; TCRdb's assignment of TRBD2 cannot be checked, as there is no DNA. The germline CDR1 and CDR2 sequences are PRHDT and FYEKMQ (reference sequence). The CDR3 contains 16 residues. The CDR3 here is CASSHLAGGSYNEQFF.

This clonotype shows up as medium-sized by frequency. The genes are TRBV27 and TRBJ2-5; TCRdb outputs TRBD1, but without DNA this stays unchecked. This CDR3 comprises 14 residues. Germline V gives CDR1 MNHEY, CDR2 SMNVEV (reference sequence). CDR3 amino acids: CASSTGVLQETQYF.

This CDR3 is CAWSGTTRGGTDTQYF. The chain combines TRBV30 with TRBJ2-3; the D call of TRBD1 rests on TCRdb alone, since no DNA is present to check it. Germline CDR1 is GTSNPN and CDR2 is SVGIG (reference sequence). The CDR3 sequence is 16 residues long.

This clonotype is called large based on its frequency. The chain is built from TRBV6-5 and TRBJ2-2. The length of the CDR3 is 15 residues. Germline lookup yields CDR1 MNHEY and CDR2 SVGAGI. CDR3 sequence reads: CASSYEGTNTGELFF.

CDR3 sequence: CASSIDGRGTDTQYF. The V gene is TRBV19, the J gene TRBJ2-3; TCRdb reports TRBD1, a call that lacks DNA to check it against. The CDR3 sequence is 15 residues long. Germline CDR1 and CDR2: LNHDA and SQIVND (reference sequence).

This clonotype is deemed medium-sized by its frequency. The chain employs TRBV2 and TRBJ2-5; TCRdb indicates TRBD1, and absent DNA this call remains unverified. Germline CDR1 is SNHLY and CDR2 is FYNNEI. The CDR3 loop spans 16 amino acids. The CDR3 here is CASSESSGGKQETQYF. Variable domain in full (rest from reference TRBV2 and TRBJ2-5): EPEVTQTPSHQVTQMGQEVILRCVPISNHLYFYWYRQILGQKVEFLVSFYNNEISEKSEIFDDQFSVERPDGSNFTLKIRSTKLEDSAMYFCASSESSGGKQETQYFGPGTRLLVL.

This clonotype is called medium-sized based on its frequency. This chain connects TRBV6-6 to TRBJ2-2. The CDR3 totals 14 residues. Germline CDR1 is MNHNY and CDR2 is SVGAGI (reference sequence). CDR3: CASSSDDNTGELFF.

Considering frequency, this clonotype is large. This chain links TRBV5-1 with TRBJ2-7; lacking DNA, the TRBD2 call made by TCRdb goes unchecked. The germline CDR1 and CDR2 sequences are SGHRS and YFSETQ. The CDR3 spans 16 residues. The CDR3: CASSLVPGGLTYEQYF.